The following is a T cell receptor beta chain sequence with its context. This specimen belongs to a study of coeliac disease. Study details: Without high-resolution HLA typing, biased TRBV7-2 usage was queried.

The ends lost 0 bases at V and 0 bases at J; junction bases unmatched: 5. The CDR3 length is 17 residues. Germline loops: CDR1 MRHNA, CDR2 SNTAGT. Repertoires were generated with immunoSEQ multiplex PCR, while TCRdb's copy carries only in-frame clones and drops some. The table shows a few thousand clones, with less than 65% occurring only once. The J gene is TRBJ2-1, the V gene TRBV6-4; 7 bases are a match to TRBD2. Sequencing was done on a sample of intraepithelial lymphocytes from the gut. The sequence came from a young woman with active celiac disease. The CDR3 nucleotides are TGTGCCAGCAGTGACTCGAGGGGCGGGAGCTCCTACAATGAGCAGTTCTTC. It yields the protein CASSDSRGGSSYNEQFF.